This T cell receptor (beta chain) was observed in a study of spatial heterogeneity in lung cancer. Time point defined: sample taken at primary tumor resection. 72 TRACERx patients with early, untreated non-small cell lung cancer donated samples. Whole RNA, isolated from tumor, nontumor lung or frozen PBMC, was sequenced without prior sorting. In germline, CDR1 is LGHNA, CDR2 YSLEER. Trimming removed 4 bases from V and 4 bases from J, with 16 bases in between. The CDR3 covers 15 residues. This clonotype was picked up many times. As yet, its antigen is unknown. TCRdb redid the calling of the 5' RACE reads with MiXCR, one entry per CDR3 protein. The data contain about 28,000 distinct CDR3 sequences, about 7% of them seen just once; the ten biggest clones take up roughly 22%. Study observations and caveats: Tumoral mutation counts were tracked by counts of expanded intratumoral alpha and beta TCRs.

The source material was lung tumor tissue, sampled at surgery. V and J are TRBV4-3 and TRBJ2-5; D is perhaps TRBD2 (6 bases). This receptor was obtained from a male donor with early-stage non-small cell lung cancer. In nucleotides, the CDR3 is TGCGCCAGCAGCCCTTCAGGAGGGGTCGGAGAGACCCAGTACTTC. It yields the protein CASSPSGGVGETQYF.